This record concerns one T cell receptor beta chain sequence. In its sample, this clone was seen a few times. No base-level quality is on record; no much larger clone is a single base apart. The data belong to a study of graft-versus-host responses after intestinal transplantation (dated by TCRdb to the early 2020s). Regarding the research as a whole: The transplants that recipients got were multivisceral, liver-intestinal, or isolated intestinal. Anti-thymocyte globulin induction was given to all recipients, followed by maintenance tacrolimus and steroids for roughly 3 years. Alloreactive clones were identified by sequencing pre-transplant mixed lymphocyte reaction products and comparing them with unstimulated pre-transplant donor and recipient T cells. Instead of going to the commercial service, samples from a few later patients were sequenced in-house on an Illumina MiSeq and processed with MiXCR. The cohort enrolled some 25 intestinal transplant recipients including one retransplant, and a few patients lacking pretransplant specimens were excluded. Bulk TCR-beta CDR3 sequencing was used to track graft-versus-host and host-versus-graft alloreactive T cell clones in the graft, circulation and bone marrow after intestinal transplantation. A peak of at least 4% donor T cells among recipient peripheral blood mononuclear cells was the definition used for donor T cell macrochimerism.

CDR1 and CDR2 were assigned from the germline V gene as ENHRY and SYGVKD. V is pared back by 2 bases and J by 3 bases, with 13 bases lying between the germline termini. Its CDR3 holds 16 amino acids, cysteine through phenylalanine. The CDR3 DNA has 48 bases and is translated from base 1. The library was prepared using the immunoSEQ multiplex PCR assay. For most patients, genomic DNA was isolated using the Qiagen DNeasy Blood and Tissue Kit and was shipped frozen to Adaptive Biotechnologies for TCR sequencing. Adaptive Biotechnologies carried out high-throughput TCR-beta CDR3 sequencing of genomic DNA for most patients. The study's processing was this. TCR sequencing data for over 15 patients were retrieved from Adaptive's ImmunoSEQ software; a few other patients were processed with MiXCR and VDJtools. CD4 versus CD8 sorting errors were corrected by removing sequences found in both subsets at a frequency ratio below 5:1. CDR3 nucleotide sequences shared between donor and recipient were removed because their origin could not be assigned. Alloreactive clones required at least 2-fold expansion over unstimulated cells and minimum CFSE-low frequency of 0.002% (template counts) or 0.001% (read counts). A clone was considered mappable if detected in the sequenced pre-transplant spleen, lymph node, or MLR CFSE-low populations of the donor or recipient. The cumulative frequency of alloreactive clones was calculated as a percentage of all sequences, weighted by copy number. TCRdb took this table from immuneACCESS and kept in-frame rearrangements with V and J called. Such tables lack part of the clones; where checked against another copy, unresolved V genes explain under half of the gap, and the rest is unexplained. The D gene and trimming were derived from the DNA, and the V and J assignments and clone size from that table. This sample gives roughly 18,000 clones in total; about two fifths of them show up just once. The top ten hold around 1% of the sample.

The paper as a whole reports these results and caveats: GvH clones were detected in recipient bone marrow, and some appeared earlier in ileal mucosa or blood, consistent with an intestinal mucosal origin. The conclusions were limited by the relatively low number and heterogeneity of the intestinal transplant patients. Peak levels of circulating GvH clones were associated with declines in HvG clones early after transplant. In the allografts of patients with donor T cell macrochimerism, GvH to HvG T cell clonal ratios were high.

Reading the label with the study, this specimen's time point is: cells obtained before transplantation from donor or recipient. In the mixed lymphocyte reactions, around 200,000 CFSE-labeled pre-transplant responders were plated with around 200,000 irradiated violet-dye-labeled stimulators and cultured for approximately six days. Proliferating CD3+CD4+CFSE-low and CD3+CD8+CFSE-low responder cells were FACS-sorted on a BD Influx sorter after the mixed lymphocyte reaction. Rearrangement joined TRBV10-3 to TRBJ1-4, with a tentative D gene TRBD1 over 6 matching bases. The sequence came from a human patient who received an intestinal transplant. The sample was alloreactive CD4+ T cells from a mixed lymphocyte reaction culture, taken before intestinal transplant. The sample's cell subset or site, from its label and the paper: CFSE-low proliferating T cells sorted from approximately 6-day pre-transplant mixed lymphocyte reaction (GvH or HvG direction). The DNA reads TGTGCCATCAGTGAGATGGGGGGCAGGGCTAATGAAAAACTGTTTTTT. This translates into CAISEMGGRANEKLFF.